These T cell receptor beta chains were read from a single sample in a study of T cell changes during pregnancy in multiple sclerosis. Measured with immunoSEQ multiplex PCR; TCRdb has only the in-frame clones, and not every one. The data contain 30,000 to 35,000 clones, less than 90% of them singletons. This sample comprised CD8+ T cells from peripheral blood mononuclear cells, obtained before pregnancy. All receptors derive from a female donor with multiple sclerosis, enrolled in a pregnancy study. CDR3s include the opening cysteine and the closing phenylalanine or tryptophan. D genes are given only for firm matches. Only some rows state a clone size, as once, few, many or a class for expanded clones.

v_gene	d_gene	j_gene	abundance	CDR3aa	CDR3nt
TRBV29-1	TRBD1	TRBJ1-2	few	CSAFIPGQHVSGYTF	TGCAGCGCTTTTATACCGGGACAGCATGTGAGTGGCTACACCTTC
TRBV9	.	TRBJ1-2	.	CASSLGAGLNGYTF	TGTGCCAGCAGTTTAGGGGCAGGGTTAAATGGCTACACCTTC
TRBV7-2	TRBD2	TRBJ2-3	.	CASSPTSGVTDTQYF	TGTGCCAGCAGCCCGACTAGCGGGGTCACAGATACGCAGTATTTT
TRBV18	.	TRBJ1-1	.	CASSPKGTEAFF	TGTGCCAGCTCACCCAAGGGGACTGAAGCTTTCTTT
TRBV27	TRBD1	TRBJ2-1	.	CASSLWDGTGTVEFF	TGTGCCAGCAGTTTATGGGACGGAACCGGGACAGTGGAGTTCTTC
TRBV11-1	.	TRBJ1-2	.	CASSHPQPPDSGGYGYTF	TGTGCCAGCAGCCACCCACAGCCACCGGACAGCGGGGGGTATGGCTACACCTTC
TRBV9	.	TRBJ1-2	.	CASSAGVTHYGYTF	TGTGCCAGCAGCGCCGGAGTTACCCACTATGGCTACACCTTC
TRBV19	.	TRBJ1-2	.	CASSIDLPSEGFHGYTF	TGTGCCAGTAGTATAGATCTGCCCAGCGAGGGCTTTCATGGCTACACCTTC
TRBV9	TRBD1	TRBJ1-2	.	CASSVYGTANYGYTF	TGTGCCAGCAGCGTCTATGGGACAGCTAACTATGGCTACACCTTC
TRBV6-1	.	TRBJ1-2	.	CASKTSGGDYGYTF	TGTGCCAGCAAGACCAGCGGGGGGGACTATGGCTACACCTTC
TRBV2	TRBD1	TRBJ2-2	.	CASLRVRGTGELFF	TGTGCCAGCTTACGAGTCAGGGGGACCGGGGAGCTGTTTTTT
TRBV13	.	TRBJ2-1	.	CASSGETRDEQFF	TGTGCCAGCAGCGGGGAGACTAGGGATGAGCAGTTCTTC
TRBV27	.	TRBJ2-7	.	CASSLGTRGDEQYF	TGTGCCAGCAGTTTAGGGACCCGCGGGGACGAGCAGTACTTC
TRBV11-1	.	TRBJ2-3	.	CASSLAGGTDTQYF	TGTGCCAGCAGCTTAGCAGGGGGCACAGATACGCAGTATTTT
TRBV2	.	TRBJ1-1	.	CASSEAVWGQDTEAFF	TGTGCCAGCAGTGAAGCTGTCTGGGGGCAAGACACTGAAGCTTTCTTT
TRBV30	.	TRBJ2-1	.	CAWSILGLHAEQFF	TGTGCCTGGAGTATCCTAGGACTACACGCTGAGCAGTTCTTC
TRBV15	TRBD1	TRBJ1-4	.	CATSYTTGGGEKLFF	TGTGCCACCAGTTACACGACAGGGGGTGGGGAAAAACTGTTTTTT
TRBV5-4	TRBD1	TRBJ1-1	.	CASSLSWSRQGRSEAFF	TGTGCCAGCAGCTTATCGTGGTCGCGACAGGGAAGGTCTGAAGCTTTCTTT
TRBV13	TRBD1	TRBJ2-2	.	CASSAQGATGELFF	TGTGCCAGCTCGGCCCAGGGGGCTACCGGGGAGCTGTTTTTT
TRBV4-1	.	TRBJ1-6	few	CASSPRRLDSPLHF	TGCGCCAGCAGCCCACGGAGGTTAGATTCACCCCTCCACTTT
TRBV18	.	TRBJ1-3	.	CASSPQNRFSRNTIYF	TGTGCCAGCTCACCACAAAACCGCTTCTCCAGGAACACCATATATTTT
TRBV13	.	TRBJ2-4	.	CASSAAPRGAKNIQYF	TGTGCCAGCAGCGCCGCTCCCAGGGGAGCCAAAAACATTCAGTACTTC
TRBV2	.	TRBJ2-3	.	CASRRLVGAQADTQYF	TGTGCCAGCAGGCGACTGGTAGGCGCCCAAGCGGATACGCAGTATTTT
TRBV27	.	TRBJ1-2	once	CASSLYPYAGSGYTF	TGTGCCAGCAGTTTGTACCCCTATGCAGGGTCCGGCTACACCTTC
TRBV15	TRBD1	TRBJ1-1	.	CATSTLTPGTGNTEAFF	TGTGCCACCAGCACCCTAACCCCCGGGACAGGGAACACTGAAGCTTTCTTT
TRBV28	.	TRBJ1-2	.	CASSVSQGGYTF	TGTGCCAGCAGCGTATCTCAGGGGGGCTACACCTTC
TRBV9	.	TRBJ2-7	.	CASSVTDGLYEQYF	TGTGCCAGCAGCGTTACGGACGGACTTTACGAGCAGTACTTC
TRBV6-1	TRBD1	TRBJ1-4	.	CASRGTGAEKLFF	TGTGCCAGCCGGGGGACAGGGGCTGAAAAACTGTTTTTT